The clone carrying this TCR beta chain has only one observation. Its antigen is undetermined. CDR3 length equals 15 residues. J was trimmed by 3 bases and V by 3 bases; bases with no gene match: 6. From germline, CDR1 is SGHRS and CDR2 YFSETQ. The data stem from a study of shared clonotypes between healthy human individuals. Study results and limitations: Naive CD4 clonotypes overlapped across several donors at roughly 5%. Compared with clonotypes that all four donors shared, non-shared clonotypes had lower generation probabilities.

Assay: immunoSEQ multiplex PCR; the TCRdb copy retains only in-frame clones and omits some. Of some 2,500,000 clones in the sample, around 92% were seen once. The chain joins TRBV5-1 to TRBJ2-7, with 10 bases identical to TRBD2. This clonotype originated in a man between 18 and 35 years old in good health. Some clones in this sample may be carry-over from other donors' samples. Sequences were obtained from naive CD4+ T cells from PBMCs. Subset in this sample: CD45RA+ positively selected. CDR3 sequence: CASSSRGTSDYEQYF. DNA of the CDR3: TGCGCCAGCAGCTCAAGGGGGACTAGCGACTACGAGCAGTACTTC.